This is a list of T cell receptor beta chains from one sample in a study of blood T cells in healthy people across ages. MiXCR, run by TCRdb on the 5' RACE reads, gives a single entry per CDR3 protein. The table lists 1.5 million to 2 million distinct CDR3 sequences, 28% of them singletons. Sequencing was done on a sample of blood. The origin of the receptors is a woman in her twenties or thirties in good health. The CDR3 runs from the conserved cysteine through the conserved F or W. The D gene is left open where the match is weak. A clone size is listed for some rows: how often the clone was seen (once, few, many), or a class if it is expanded.

D gene | J gene | clone size | V gene | CDR3 DNA | CDR3 protein
- | TRBJ2-6 | - | TRBV12-3/TRBV12-4 | TGTGCCAGCAGTTTCTCCTTAATGGCTGGGGCCAACGTCCGGACTTTC | CASSFSLMAGANVRTF
- | TRBJ1-1 | - | TRBV7-2 | TGTGCCAGCAGCTTAGAGCCATCGGACAGTGAAGCTTTCTTT | CASSLEPSDSEAFF
- | TRBJ2-5 | few | TRBV6-1 | TGTGCCAGCAGTGGGGGGTTAGATCCGACCCAGTACTTC | CASSGGLDPTQYF
- | TRBJ2-5 | - | TRBV3-1 | TGTGCCAGCAGCCAAAGCGCTGGTGGCTACAAGCAGTACTTC | CASSQSAGGYKQYF
TRBD1 | TRBJ2-1 | - | TRBV24-1 | TGTGCCACCGCTCCTGGGACAGGGGGCTTCAATGAGAAGTTCTTC | CATAPGTGGFNEKFF
- | TRBJ2-3 | few | TRBV28 | TGTGCCAGCAGTTTCCGGGACATGTTGGTAGATACGCAGTATTTT | CASSFRDMLVDTQYF
TRBD2 | TRBJ2-1 | - | TRBV2 | TGTGCCAGCAGACGGGAGGTAGACAGTGAGCAGTTCTTC | CASRREVDSEQFF
TRBD1 | TRBJ1-2 | few | TRBV7-2 | TGTGCCAGCAGCTTAGAAGGACAGGGGGCGAGAGGCTACACCTTC | CASSLEGQGARGYTF
TRBD2 | TRBJ2-3 | - | TRBV25-1 | TGTGCCAGCAAGACTAGCGGGGGGCGCACAGATACGCAGTATTTT | CASKTSGGRTDTQYF
- | TRBJ2-7 | few | TRBV6-2/TRBV6-3 | TGTGCCAGCAGTAAAGGACGGAACTACGAGCAGTACTTC | CASSKGRNYEQYF
- | TRBJ2-7 | - | TRBV6-2/TRBV6-3 | TGTGCCAGCAGTTACGCGGGGTCCGAGCAGTACTTC | CASSYAGSEQYF
- | TRBJ2-3 | few | TRBV11-2 | TGTGCCAGCAGCTTAGTTCTCCCCCCCCTCACAGATACGCAGTATTTT | CASSLVLPPLTDTQYF
- | TRBJ1-2 | few | TRBV30 | TGTGCCTGGAGCAAAAATGGCTACACCTTC | CAWSKNGYTF
- | TRBJ1-5 | - | TRBV5-6 | TGTGCCAGCAGCAGATCGACAGGATACTACTATAGCAATCAGCCCCAGCATTTT | CASSRSTGYYYSNQPQHF
TRBD1 | TRBJ1-5 | few | TRBV5-6 | TGTGCCAGCAGCTTGGTCGGCAGGGGGGATCAGCCCCAGCATTTT | CASSLVGRGDQPQHF
TRBD1 | TRBJ1-1 | - | TRBV15 | TGTGCCACCAGCAGAACCCCGGGACAGGGGAGGACTGAAGCTTTCTTT | CATSRTPGQGRTEAFF